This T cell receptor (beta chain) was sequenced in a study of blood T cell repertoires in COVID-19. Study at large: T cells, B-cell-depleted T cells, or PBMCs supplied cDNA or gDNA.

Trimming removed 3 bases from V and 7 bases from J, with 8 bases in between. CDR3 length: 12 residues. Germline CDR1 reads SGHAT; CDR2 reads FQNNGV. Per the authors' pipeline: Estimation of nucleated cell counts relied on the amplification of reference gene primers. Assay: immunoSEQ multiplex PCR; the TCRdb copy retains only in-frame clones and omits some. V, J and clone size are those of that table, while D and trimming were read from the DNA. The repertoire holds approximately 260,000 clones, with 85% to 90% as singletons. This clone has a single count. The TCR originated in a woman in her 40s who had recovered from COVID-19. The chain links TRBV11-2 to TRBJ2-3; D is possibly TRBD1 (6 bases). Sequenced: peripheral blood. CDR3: CASSLGANTQYF. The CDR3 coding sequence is TGTGCCAGCAGCTTGGGGGCGAATACGCAGTATTTT. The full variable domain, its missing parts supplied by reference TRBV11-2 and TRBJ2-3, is EAGVAQSPRYKIIEKRQSVAFWCNPISGHATLYWYQQILGQGPKLLIQFQNNGVVDDSQLPKDRFSAERLKGVDSTLKIQPAKLEDSAVYLCASSLGANTQYFGPGTRLTVL.